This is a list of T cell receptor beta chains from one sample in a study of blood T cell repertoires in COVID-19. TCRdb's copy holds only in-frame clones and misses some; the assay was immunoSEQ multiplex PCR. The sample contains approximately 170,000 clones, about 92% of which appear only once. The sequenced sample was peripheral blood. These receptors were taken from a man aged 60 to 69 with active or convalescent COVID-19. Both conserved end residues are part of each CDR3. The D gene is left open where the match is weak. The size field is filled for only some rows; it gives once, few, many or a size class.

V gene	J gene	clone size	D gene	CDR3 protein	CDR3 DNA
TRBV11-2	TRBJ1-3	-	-	CASSHLMGAGGNTIYF	TGTGCCAGCAGCCACCTAATGGGGGCCGGTGGAAACACCATATATTTT
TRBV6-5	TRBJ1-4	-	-	CASRSRAGKEKLFF	TGTGCCAGCAGATCCCGGGCAGGGAAGGAAAAACTGTTTTTT
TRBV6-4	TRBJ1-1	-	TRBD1	CASSDQGAGNTEAFF	TGTGCCAGCAGTGATCAGGGGGCGGGAAACACTGAAGCTTTCTTT
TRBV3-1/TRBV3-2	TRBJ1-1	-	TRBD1	CASSQVWTGGRTEAFF	TGTGCCAGCAGCCAAGTGTGGACAGGGGGCCGCACTGAAGCTTTCTTT
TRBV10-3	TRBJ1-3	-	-	CAISGSGNTIYF	TGTGCCATCAGCGGCTCTGGAAACACCATATATTTT
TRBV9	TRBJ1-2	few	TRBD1	CASSQGGDGGYTF	TGTGCCAGCAGCCAGGGGGGCGATGGAGGCTACACCTTC
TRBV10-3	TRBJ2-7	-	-	CAISELQANYEQYF	TGTGCCATCAGTGAGCTTCAAGCAAACTACGAGCAGTACTTC
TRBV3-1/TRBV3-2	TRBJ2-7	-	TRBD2	CASSHGLAGRGEQYF	TGTGCCAGCAGCCATGGACTAGCGGGAAGGGGCGAGCAGTACTTC
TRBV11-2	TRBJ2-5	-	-	CASSFTGEETQYF	TGTGCCAGCAGCTTTACAGGCGAAGAGACCCAGTACTTC
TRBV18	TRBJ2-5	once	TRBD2	CASSTTSGRVETQYF	TGTGCCAGCTCAACAACTAGCGGGAGGGTTGAGACCCAGTACTTC
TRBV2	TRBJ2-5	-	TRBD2	CASREGLAGSQETQYF	TGTGCCAGCAGGGAGGGACTAGCGGGATCGCAAGAGACCCAGTACTTC
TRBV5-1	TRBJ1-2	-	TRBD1	CASSPGQGNYGYTF	TGCGCCAGCAGCCCGGGACAGGGGAACTATGGCTACACCTTC
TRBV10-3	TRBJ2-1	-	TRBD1	CAISERTGTVVSDEQFF	TGTGCCATCAGTGAGAGAACCGGGACAGTGGTTTCGGATGAGCAGTTCTTC
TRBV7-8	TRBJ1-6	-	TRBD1	CASSKDRESGSPLHF	TGTGCCAGCAGCAAGGACAGGGAGTCGGGGTCACCCCTCCACTTT
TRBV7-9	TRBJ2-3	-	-	CASSLLSLSTDTQYF	TGTGCCAGCAGCTTATTATCCCTAAGCACAGATACGCAGTATTTT
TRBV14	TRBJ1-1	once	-	CASRSRVYGTEAFF	TGTGCCAGCAGGTCCAGGGTCTACGGCACTGAAGCTTTCTTT
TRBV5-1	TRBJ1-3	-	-	CASSSENTIYF	TGCGCCAGCAGCAGCGAAAACACCATATATTTT
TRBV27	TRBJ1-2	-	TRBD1	CASSAFGQGGNYGYTF	TGTGCCAGCAGTGCTTTTGGACAGGGAGGTAACTATGGCTACACCTTC
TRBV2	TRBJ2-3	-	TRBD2	CASSRLAGAHGGDTQYF	TGTGCCAGCAGTCGCCTAGCGGGGGCCCACGGGGGAGATACGCAGTATTTT
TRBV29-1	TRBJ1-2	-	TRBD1	CSVEGRQGGYGYTF	TGCAGCGTTGAAGGCCGACAGGGGGGGTATGGCTACACCTTC